Included here is one TCR beta chain sequence, with context. The antigen is unknown. The data were obtained in a study of response to subunit inactivated influenza vaccine. Study-wide findings and caveats: Each seasonal flu vaccination may recruit only limited new T cells, authors suggested.

TCRdb re-called the RT-PCR reads with MiXCR, one entry per CDR3 protein. This sample carries 550,000 to 600,000 distinct CDR3 sequences, around 11% of them seen once, and the ten largest clones take roughly a tenth. CDR3 length: 17 amino acids. The V end was cut by 6 bases, the J end by 0 bases, with 21 bases between. The germline V gene has CDR1 SGHDT and CDR2 YYEEEE. The sample here was PBMCs from blood, taken on the day of vaccination. This chain joins TRBV5-6 and TRBJ1-2; TRBD1 might be the D (5 bases). The receptor was derived from a man aged 45-60 years who received an inactivated influenza vaccine. In DNA, the CDR3 is TGTGCCAGCACCAAATTTGGGGGAGAGTTATCTAACTATGGCTACACCTTC. It encodes CASTKFGGELSNYGYTF.